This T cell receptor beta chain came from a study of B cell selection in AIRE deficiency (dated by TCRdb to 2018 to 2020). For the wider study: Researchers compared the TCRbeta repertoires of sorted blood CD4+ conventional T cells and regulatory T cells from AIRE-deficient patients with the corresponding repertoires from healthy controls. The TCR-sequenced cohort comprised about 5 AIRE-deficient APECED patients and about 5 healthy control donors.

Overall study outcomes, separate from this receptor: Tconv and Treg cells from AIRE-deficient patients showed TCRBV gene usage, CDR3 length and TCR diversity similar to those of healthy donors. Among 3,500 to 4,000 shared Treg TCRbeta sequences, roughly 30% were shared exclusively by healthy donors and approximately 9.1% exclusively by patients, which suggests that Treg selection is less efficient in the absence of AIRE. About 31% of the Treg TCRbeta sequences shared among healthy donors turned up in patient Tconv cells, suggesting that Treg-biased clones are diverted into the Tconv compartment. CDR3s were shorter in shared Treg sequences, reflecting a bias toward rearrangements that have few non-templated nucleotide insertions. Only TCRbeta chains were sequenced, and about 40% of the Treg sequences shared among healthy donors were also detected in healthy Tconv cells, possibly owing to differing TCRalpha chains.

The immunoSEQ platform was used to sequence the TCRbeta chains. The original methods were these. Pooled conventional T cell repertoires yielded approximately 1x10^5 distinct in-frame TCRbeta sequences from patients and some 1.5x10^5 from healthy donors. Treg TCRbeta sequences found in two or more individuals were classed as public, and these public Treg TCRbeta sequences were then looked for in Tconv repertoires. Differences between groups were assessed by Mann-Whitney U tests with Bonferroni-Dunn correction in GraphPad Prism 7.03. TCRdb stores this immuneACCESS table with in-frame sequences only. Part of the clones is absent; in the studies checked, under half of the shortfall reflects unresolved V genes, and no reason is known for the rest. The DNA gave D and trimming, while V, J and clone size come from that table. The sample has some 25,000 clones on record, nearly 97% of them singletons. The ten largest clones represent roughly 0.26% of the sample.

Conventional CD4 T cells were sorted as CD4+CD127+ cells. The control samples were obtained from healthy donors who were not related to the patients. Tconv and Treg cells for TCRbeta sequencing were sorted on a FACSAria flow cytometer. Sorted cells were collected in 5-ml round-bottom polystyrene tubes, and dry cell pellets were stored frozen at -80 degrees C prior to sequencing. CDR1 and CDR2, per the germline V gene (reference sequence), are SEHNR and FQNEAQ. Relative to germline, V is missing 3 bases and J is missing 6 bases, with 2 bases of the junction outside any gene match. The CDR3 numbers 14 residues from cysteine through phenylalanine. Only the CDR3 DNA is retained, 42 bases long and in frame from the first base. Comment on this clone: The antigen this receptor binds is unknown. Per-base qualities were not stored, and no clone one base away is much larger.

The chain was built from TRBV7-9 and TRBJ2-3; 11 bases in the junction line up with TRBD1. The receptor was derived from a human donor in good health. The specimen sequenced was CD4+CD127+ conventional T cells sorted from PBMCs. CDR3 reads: CASSLGQGVDTQYF. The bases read TGTGCCAGCAGCTTGGGACAGGGGGTGGATACGCAGTATTTT.